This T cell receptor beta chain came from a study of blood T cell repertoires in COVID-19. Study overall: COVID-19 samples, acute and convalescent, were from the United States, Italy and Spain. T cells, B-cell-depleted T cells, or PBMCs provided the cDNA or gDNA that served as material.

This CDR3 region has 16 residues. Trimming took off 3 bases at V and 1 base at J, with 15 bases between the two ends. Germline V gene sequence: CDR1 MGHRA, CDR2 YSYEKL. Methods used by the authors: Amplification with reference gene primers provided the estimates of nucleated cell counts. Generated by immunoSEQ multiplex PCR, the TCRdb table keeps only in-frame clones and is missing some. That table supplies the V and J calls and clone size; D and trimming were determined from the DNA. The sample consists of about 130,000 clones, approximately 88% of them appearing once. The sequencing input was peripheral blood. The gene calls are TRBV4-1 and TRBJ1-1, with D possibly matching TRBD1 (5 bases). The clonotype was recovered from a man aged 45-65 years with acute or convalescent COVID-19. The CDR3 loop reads CASSHRVGTGNTEAFF. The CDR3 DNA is TGCGCCAGCAGCCATCGGGTCGGAACAGGGAACACTGAAGCTTTCTTT.